The 5 T cell receptor beta chains given below trace back to one sample, sequenced in a study of blood T cell repertoires in COVID-19. Sequencing used immunoSEQ multiplex PCR; TCRdb keeps in-frame clones, though not all of them. The sample includes over 200,000 clones, 80% to 90% of them seen just once. Sequenced: peripheral blood. All receptors come from a woman in her fifties or sixties with acute or convalescent COVID-19.

The rearrangement uses TRBV5-1 and TRBJ2-2, with 11 positions matching TRBD2. The V segment lost 5 bases and the J segment 6 bases; nucleotides outside the gene matches: 9. Germline V gives CDR1 SGHRS, CDR2 YFSETQ. CDR3 length: 16 amino acids. CDR3 amino acids: CASRPPGLAEAGELFF. CDR3 DNA: TGCGCCAGCAGACCACCGGGACTAGCGGAGGCCGGGGAGCTGTTTTTT.

This clone was picked up a small number of times. This chain uses TRBV29-1 with TRBJ1-2, with D perhaps TRBD1 (5 bases). The CDR3 covers 12 residues. V was cut by 2 bases and J by 8 bases, with 12 bases left in between. The germline gives CDR1 SQVTM, CDR2 ANQGSEA. The CDR3 DNA follows: TGCAGCGTTGAAAGACAGATGGGGGGCTACACCTTC. It encodes CSVERQMGGYTF.

This chain joins TRBV28 and TRBJ2-2, with D hard to call. The length of the CDR3 is 13 residues. Germline-derived CDR1 and CDR2 are MDHEN and SYDVKM. The V end was cut by 4 bases, the J end by 0 bases, with 3 bases between. The CDR3 bases are TGTGCCAGCAGTTCCTCGAACACCGGGGAGCTGTTTTTT. Encoded protein: CASSSSNTGELFF.

The J gene is TRBJ2-1, the V gene TRBV5-1; 12 bases match TRBD2. Germline V CDR1 and CDR2: SGHRS, YFSETQ. CDR3 size: 15 residues. J lost 7 bases, V lost 4 bases, and 6 bases had no gene match. CDR3 nucleotide sequence: TGCGCCAGCAGCCCTCTAGCGGGAGGGGATAATGAGCAGTTCTTC. Protein product: CASSPLAGGDNEQFF.

J is TRBJ1-1 and V is TRBV11-2, with TRBD1 identical over 7 bases. The J segment lost 2 bases and the V segment lost 6 bases, leaving 6 bases of the junction unmatched. CDR1 and CDR2 from the germline V gene are SGHAT and FQNNGV. The CDR3 length is 14 residues. CDR3 protein: CASRPGTANTEAFF. CDR3 nucleotides: TGTGCCAGCAGACCTGGGACAGCTAACACTGAAGCTTTCTTT.